One sample yielded the 27 T cell receptor beta chains listed below, sequenced in a study of blood T cell repertoires in COVID-19. Generated by immunoSEQ multiplex PCR, the TCRdb table keeps only in-frame clones and is missing some. This sample yields about 100,000 clones, of which about 80% are seen a single time; approximately 4.5% belongs to the top ten. Sequenced sample: peripheral blood. These receptors all stem from a human donor in a cohort sampled during active COVID-19.

This chain links TRBV4-1 with TRBJ1-1; TRBD1 might be the D (5 bases). V shed 2 bases and J shed 0 bases, with 10 bases lying between them. Germline CDR1 and CDR2: MGHRA and YSYEKL. The CDR3 totals 15 residues. The chain's CDR3 is CASSQQGRVNTEAFF. For the CDR3, the DNA is TGCGCCAGCAGCCAACAGGGAAGAGTGAACACTGAAGCTTTCTTT.

The genes are TRBV7-2 and TRBJ2-7; D may be TRBD1 (6 bases). The germline gives CDR1 SGHTA, CDR2 FQGNSA. V was trimmed by 2 bases and J by 2 bases, leaving 13 bases between them. This CDR3 has 15 residues. The CDR3 loop is CASSLRLGGPYEQYF. CDR3 coding DNA: TGTGCCAGCAGCTTACGGCTAGGGGGACCCTACGAGCAGTACTTC.

The V and J genes are TRBV7-9 and TRBJ1-1, with D possibly being TRBD1 (5 bases). Trimming stripped 3 bases from V and 1 base from J, with 6 bases between. Germline lookup yields CDR1 SEHNR and CDR2 FQNEAQ (reference sequence). The length of the CDR3 is 13 residues. The CDR3 sequence: CASSLDTNTEAFF. In DNA, the CDR3 is TGTGCCAGCAGCTTGGACACGAACACTGAAGCTTTCTTT. Variable domain in full (rest from reference TRBV7-9 and TRBJ1-1): DTGVSQNPRHKITKRGQNVTFRCDPISEHNRLYWYRQTLGQGPEFLTYFQNEAQLEKSRLLSDRFSAERPKGSFSTLEIQRTEQGDSAMYLCASSLDTNTEAFFGQGTRLTVV.

This sequence joins TRBV19 and TRBJ2-3, with 9 bases matching TRBD2. The CDR3 has 16 residues. Germline V lookup: CDR1 LNHDA, CDR2 SQIVND (reference sequence). With 5 bases clipped from V and 5 bases from J, the junction kept 11 bases outside the gene matches. The CDR3 DNA is TGTGCCAGTAGTCCGCCTTGGGCGGGGGGGCGAGATACGCAGTATTTT. Residues: CASSPPWAGGRDTQYF.

This chain connects TRBV7-6 to TRBJ2-1; maybe TRBD2 (6 bases). Germline V gene lookup returns CDR1 SGHVS and CDR2 FNYEAQ. V was shortened by 0 bases and J by 8 bases, with 14 bases between the two germline ends. The CDR3 has 15 residues. CDR3 sequence (DNA): TGTGCCAGCAGCTTAGCGGCCAGCGGGCGGGATGAGCAGTTCTTC. Its protein is CASSLAASGRDEQFF.

The chain is built from TRBV28 and TRBJ2-7, with 11 nucleotides matching TRBD1. The J segment lost 4 bases and the V segment lost 6 bases, leaving 8 bases of the junction unmatched. Germline V CDR1 and CDR2: MDHEN, SYDVKM. The CDR3 contains 15 residues. DNA of the CDR3: TGTGCCAGCAGCCCCGGGGACAGGGGGGAGTACGAGCAGTACTTC. It encodes CASSPGDRGEYEQYF.

V and J are TRBV24-1 and TRBJ1-5; TRBD1 is a possible D gene (5 bases). The V end was cut by 12 bases, the J end by 3 bases, with 14 bases between. The germline gives CDR1 KGHDR, CDR2 SFDVKD. CDR3 size: 13 residues. CDR3 sequence: CACSGGTNQPQHF. CDR3 sequence (DNA): TGTGCCTGTTCCGGGGGGACCAATCAGCCCCAGCATTTT.

The V gene is TRBV18, the J gene TRBJ2-7, with TRBD2 matching over 7 bases. Germline V gene data show CDR1 as KGHSH and CDR2 as LQKENI. The V and J ends lost 2 bases and 2 bases, in that order; junction bases with no gene match: 6. The CDR3 length is 15 residues. CDR3 in DNA: TGTGCCAGCTCACCAGGGGAGGGATACACCTACGAGCAGTACTTC. It codes for CASSPGEGYTYEQYF.

Here the CDR3 reads CASSSIGGQVAEAFF. CDR3 DNA sequence: TGTGCCAGCAGCTCCATAGGGGGACAGGTAGCTGAAGCTTTCTTT. The genes are TRBV7-9 and TRBJ1-1, with 8 positions matching TRBD1. V was clipped by 4 bases and J by 6 bases; unmatched bases: 10. Germline V CDR1 and CDR2: SEHNR, FQNEAQ (reference sequence). CDR3 size: 15 residues.

The chain combines TRBV6-1 with TRBJ1-4; D remains ambiguous. The CDR3 spans 17 residues. V was pared by 2 bases and J by 5 bases, with 18 bases between. Germline loops: CDR1 MNHNS, CDR2 SASEGT. Here the CDR3 DNA reads TGTGCCAGCAGTGAACGGGTGTCAGCAATATTGAATGAAAAACTGTTTTTT. Protein product: CASSERVSAILNEKLFF.

The CDR3 loop reads CASSQIGGEQYF. The CDR3 DNA sequence: TGTGCCAGCAGTCAAATAGGGGGCGAGCAGTACTTC. The J gene is TRBJ2-7, the V gene TRBV2; possible D gene TRBD1, 6 bases. Germline V lookup: CDR1 SNHLY, CDR2 FYNNEI. The CDR3 is 12 residues long. Trimming left V 5 bases short and J 6 bases short, with 11 bases between. Drawing the rest from reference TRBV2 and TRBJ2-7, the complete variable domain is EPEVTQTPSHQVTQMGQEVILRCVPISNHLYFYWYRQILGQKVEFLVSFYNNEISEKSEIFDDQFSVERPDGSNFTLKIRSTKLEDSAMYFCASSQIGGEQYFGPGTRLTVT.

The chain is built from TRBV18 and TRBJ1-2; D gene ambiguous. Trimming shortened V by 2 bases and J by 0 bases, and 13 bases separated the two germline ends. This CDR3 has 16 residues. The germline gives CDR1 KGHSH, CDR2 LQKENI. The CDR3 DNA is TGTGCCAGCTCACCAAGTCCTACGGGATCTAACTATGGCTACACCTTC. Protein sequence: CASSPSPTGSNYGYTF.

V usage is TRBV11-3 and J usage is TRBJ1-3, with 7 nucleotides matching TRBD1. V trimming: 4 bases; J trimming: 0 bases; junction bases outside the gene matches: 0. Germline loops: CDR1 SGHNT, CDR2 YENEEA. The CDR3 contains 14 residues. DNA for the CDR3: TGTGCCAGCAGCTCAGGGGGCTCTGGAAACACCATATATTTT. It is translated as CASSSGGSGNTIYF. Full variable domain (outside the CDR3, taken from reference TRBV11-3 and TRBJ1-3): EAGVVQSPRYKIIEKKQPVAFWCNPISGHNTLYWYLQNLGQGPELLIRYENEEAVDDSQLPKDRFSAERLKGVDSTLKIQPAELGDSAVYLCASSSGGSGNTIYFGEGSWLTVV.

The rearrangement joins TRBV4-2 to TRBJ1-5; tentative D call: TRBD1 (6 bases). The CDR3 has 15 residues. Germline CDR1 LGHNA, CDR2 YNFKEQ. The ends were cut back, 1 base at V and 5 bases at J, with 12 bases in the middle. CDR3 DNA: TGTGCCAGCAGCCAAGGAGAACAGGGAGATCAGCCCCAGCATTTT. Protein product: CASSQGEQGDQPQHF.

The genes are TRBV6-4 and TRBJ1-5, with a weak D call TRBD1 (5 bases). The germline V gene encodes CDR1 MRHNA and CDR2 SNTAGT. The CDR3 spans 18 residues. V lost 0 bases and J 4 bases, leaving 19 bases between the germline ends. The chain's CDR3 is CASSDSNQPRQRNQPQHF. The CDR3 region has the DNA TGTGCCAGCAGTGACTCGAACCAGCCAAGACAGAGGAATCAGCCCCAGCATTTT.

The chain links TRBV10-3 to TRBJ2-1, with TRBD2 matching 9 bases. There are 16 residues in the CDR3. Germline CDR1 reads ENHRY; CDR2 reads SYGVKD. The ends lost 0 bases at V and 6 bases at J; junction bases unmatched: 6. CDR3 bases: TGTGCCATCAGTGAGTCGACTAGCGGTAGAACCAATGAGCAGTTCTTC. It specifies CAISESTSGRTNEQFF.

About this clone itself: Other DNA variants within this sample encode the same CDR3. This chain joins TRBV4-1 and TRBJ1-5, with a possible D match to TRBD1 (5 bases). Per the germline V gene, CDR1 is MGHRA and CDR2 is YSYEKL. The CDR3 runs to 15 residues. Trimming took 4 bases from V and 2 from J, leaving 12 bases between them. DNA for the CDR3: TGCGCCAGCAGCCCGGGGGGTTTCGGCAATCAGCCCCAGCATTTT. Its protein is CASSPGGFGNQPQHF.

The V call is TRBV5-4, the J call TRBJ2-7, with 9 bases fitting TRBD2. J was trimmed by 0 bases and V by 4 bases; bases with no gene match: 5. This CDR3 spans 15 amino acids. From germline, CDR1 is SGHNT and CDR2 YYREEE (reference sequence). The CDR3 reads CASSPSGANSYEQYF. CDR3 DNA: TGTGCCAGCAGCCCTAGCGGGGCGAACTCCTACGAGCAGTACTTC.

V and J are TRBV4-2 and TRBJ2-5, with 11 positions matching TRBD2. The CDR3 loop spans 19 amino acids. Germline V lookup: CDR1 LGHNA, CDR2 YNFKEQ. V shed 4 bases and J 7 bases; nucleotides not matched to a gene: 20. CDR3 in amino acids: CASSRWASGGPGQVRTQYF. DNA for the CDR3: TGTGCCAGCAGCCGTTGGGCTAGCGGGGGGCCAGGCCAGGTCCGGACCCAGTACTTC.

The rearrangement joins TRBV2 to TRBJ2-4; D uncertain. Trimming stripped 3 bases from V and 0 bases from J, with 9 bases between. The CDR3 is 15 amino acids. Germline V gene data show CDR1 as SNHLY and CDR2 as FYNNEI. CDR3 nucleotide sequence: TGTGCCAGCAGTGATTTCAGTTTAGCCAAAAACATTCAGTACTTC. It is translated as CASSDFSLAKNIQYF. Full variable domain (rest looked up from reference TRBV2 and TRBJ2-4): EPEVTQTPSHQVTQMGQEVILRCVPISNHLYFYWYRQILGQKVEFLVSFYNNEISEKSEIFDDQFSVERPDGSNFTLKIRSTKLEDSAMYFCASSDFSLAKNIQYFGAGTRLSVL.

V is TRBV18 and J is TRBJ2-1; the match to TRBD1 covers 9 bases. Germline V CDR1 and CDR2: KGHSH, LQKENI. The trim removed 4 bases at V and 6 bases at J, leaving 7 bases unmatched. This CDR3 contains 15 residues. The CDR3 DNA sequence: TGTGCCAGCTCACTTGTGACAGGGGGTAGCAATGAGCAGTTCTTC. It specifies CASSLVTGGSNEQFF.

The chain employs TRBV4-2 and TRBJ2-1; 8 bases fit TRBD2. Germline V gives CDR1 LGHNA, CDR2 YNFKEQ. The CDR3 is 15 amino acids. With V trimmed by 4 bases and J by 5 bases, 7 bases remained unmatched. This CDR3 reads CASSRSAGVNNEQFF. The CDR3 DNA follows: TGTGCCAGCAGCCGGTCAGCGGGGGTTAACAATGAGCAGTTCTTC.

J is TRBJ2-2 and V is TRBV4-2, with 15 nucleotides matching TRBD2. The trim removed 2 bases at V and 1 base at J, leaving 5 bases unmatched. CDR1 LGHNA and CDR2 YNFKEQ come from the germline V gene. This CDR3 is 19 amino acids long. The CDR3 sequence is CASSQSLGLAGGNTGELFF. Here the CDR3 DNA reads TGTGCCAGCAGCCAATCCCTGGGACTAGCGGGGGGGAACACCGGGGAGCTGTTTTTT.

The chain carries TRBV6-2 or TRBV6-3 and TRBJ2-1; TRBD2 agrees at 8 bases. The CDR3 spans 17 residues. Per the germline V gene, CDR1 is MNHEY and CDR2 is SVGEGT. Losses at the gene ends were 4 bases for V and 7 bases for J; bases not matched to a gene: 15. CDR3 sequence reads: CASSFHFAGGFGNEQFF. DNA of the CDR3: TGTGCCAGCAGTTTCCACTTTGCGGGGGGATTCGGAAATGAGCAGTTCTTC.

The chain carries TRBV7-3 and TRBJ2-7; TRBD1 agrees at 8 bases. Trimming at V came to 5 bases and at J to 2 bases, leaving 8 bases not matched to a gene. Germline CDR1 is SGHTA and CDR2 is FQGTGA. The CDR3 is 15 amino acids. The CDR3 protein is CASSPSGQDTYEQYF. As DNA, the CDR3 is TGTGCCAGCAGCCCATCGGGACAGGATACCTACGAGCAGTACTTC.

The chain links TRBV5-8 to TRBJ2-2, with 9 bases that match TRBD1. This CDR3 comprises 15 residues. CDR1 is SGHTS, CDR2 YDEGEE, per germline. Trimming at V came to 3 bases and at J to 3 bases, leaving 3 bases not matched to a gene. As DNA, the CDR3 is TGTGCCAGCAGCTATAGGGACAGGGACACCGGGGAGCTGTTTTTT. It specifies CASSYRDRDTGELFF.

As regards this clone: Other nucleotide sequences in the sample specify the same CDR3. The J gene is TRBJ2-5, the V gene TRBV18, with D possibly matching TRBD2 (6 bases). This CDR3 contains 14 residues. V was cut by 1 base and J by 5 bases, with 11 bases left in between. Germline values: CDR1 KGHSH, CDR2 LQKENI. The CDR3, as DNA: TGTGCCAGCTCACCACAGGGACTCGGGGAGACCCAGTACTTC. Its translation: CASSPQGLGETQYF.